The 5 T cell receptor beta chains below come from one sample, sequenced in a study of T cell responses to AZD1222 COVID-19 vaccine. Using immunoSEQ multiplex PCR, the repertoire was profiled, and TCRdb retains in-frame clones only, with some absent. The table includes roughly 150,000 clones, around nine tenths detected once. Sequenced material: peripheral blood, taken on day 0 of AZD1222 vaccination. These TCRs come from an adult in good health.

This chain joins TRBV3-1 (or the pseudogene TRBV3-2) and TRBJ1-1; 8 nucleotides agree with TRBD1. V lost 1 base, J lost 5 bases, and 3 bases stayed unmatched. The CDR3 loop spans 14 amino acids. Germline CDR1 LGHDT, CDR2 YNNKEL (reference sequence). The CDR3 coding sequence is TGTGCCAGCAGCCAAGGACAGGGGCTAACTGAAGCTTTCTTT. Protein: CASSQGQGLTEAFF.

The V gene is TRBV7-3, the J gene TRBJ2-7; the D gene is possibly TRBD2 (7 bases). Germline V CDR1 and CDR2: SGHTA, FQGTGA. V lost 4 bases, J lost 5 bases, and 12 bases lay in between. The CDR3 totals 13 residues. As DNA, the CDR3 is TGTGCCAGCAGCTCCCCGGGGGGCGACGAGCAGTACTTC. Translating it yields CASSSPGGDEQYF.

This chain connects TRBV10-2 to TRBJ1-1, with 8 bases lining up with TRBD1. The CDR3 loop spans 14 amino acids. Trimming cost V 4 bases and J 6 bases; bases outside gene matches: 7. Germline CDR1 WSHSY, CDR2 SAAADI. Written as DNA, the CDR3 is TGCGCCAGCAGTGCTCACAGGGGGGTTTCTGAAGCTTTCTTT. This translates into CASSAHRGVSEAFF.

V usage is TRBV6-6 and J usage is TRBJ1-6, with D possibly matching TRBD1 (5 bases). Germline-derived CDR1 and CDR2 are MNHNY and SVGAGI (reference sequence). Trimming cost V 5 bases and J 6 bases, with 14 bases left between them. The CDR3 is 15 residues long. CDR3: CASSPLGPTNSPLHF. The CDR3 DNA is TGTGCCAGCAGTCCCCTGGGGCCTACTAATTCACCCCTCCACTTT.

This sequence joins TRBV2 and TRBJ1-2; TRBD1 is a possible D gene (6 bases). V lost 6 bases to trimming and J lost 6 bases, with 17 bases between them. This CDR3 has 14 residues. The germline gives CDR1 SNHLY, CDR2 FYNNEI. The CDR3 loop reads CASRAGTSVDGYTF. CDR3 nucleotides: TGTGCCAGCAGAGCCGGGACATCAGTGGATGGCTACACCTTC.